This entry lists 9 T cell receptor beta chains sequenced from one sample in a study of blood T cell repertoires in COVID-19. Sequencing was performed with immunoSEQ multiplex PCR; in TCRdb, only in-frame clones are kept and a portion is missing. The data contain 95,000 to 110,000 clones, 85% to 90% of them singletons. Material for sequencing was peripheral blood. The receptors were sampled from a human donor in a cohort sampled during active COVID-19.

The rearrangement links TRBV3-1 (or the pseudogene TRBV3-2) to TRBJ2-7; 9 bases match TRBD2. The germline V gene encodes CDR1 LGHDT and CDR2 YNNKEL (reference sequence). V was clipped by 1 base and J by 5 bases; unmatched bases: 18. The CDR3 loop spans 19 amino acids. The CDR3 sequence: CASSQAPLEGLALVDEQYF. CDR3 in DNA: TGTGCCAGCAGCCAAGCTCCCCTCGAGGGACTAGCTTTAGTCGACGAGCAGTACTTC.

This chain links TRBV24-1 with TRBJ2-1; 10 bases map to TRBD2. The CDR3 spans 16 residues. Trimming cost V 4 bases and J 8 bases; bases outside gene matches: 10. Germline CDR1 reads KGHDR; CDR2 reads SFDVKD. CDR3 protein: CATSDSTSGRFYEQFF. The CDR3 bases are TGTGCCACCAGTGACTCGACTAGCGGGCGATTTTATGAGCAGTTCTTC.

The chain couples TRBV6-6 to TRBJ1-5; TRBD1 aligns across 9 bases. V shed 6 bases, J shed 2 bases, and the junction held 2 bases outside the gene matches. CDR1 and CDR2 (germline): MNHNY, SVGAGI (reference sequence). CDR3 length: 14 residues. CDR3 coding DNA: TGTGCCAGCAGCCACAGGGGGCGCAATCAGCCCCAGCATTTT. Protein product: CASSHRGRNQPQHF.

This sequence joins TRBV11-2 and TRBJ2-5; D call uncertain. V was clipped by 4 bases and J by 5 bases, with 29 bases between them. Germline lookup yields CDR1 SGHAT and CDR2 FQNNGV. This CDR3 is built from 19 residues. The CDR3 region has the DNA TGTGCCAGCAGCTCTCTCGGAGTTAGCCGGAGTATACGAATGGAGACCCAGTACTTC. Translation: CASSSLGVSRSIRMETQYF.

J is TRBJ1-2 and V is TRBV15; 8 nucleotides match TRBD1. The CDR3 length is 14 residues. V lost 5 bases and J lost 6; bases outside the gene matches: 8. CDR1 is LNHNV and CDR2 is YYDKDF in the germline V gene (reference sequence). The CDR3 bases are TGTGCCACCAGCTCCCGCATGGACAGGGATGGCTACACCTTC. Residues: CATSSRMDRDGYTF.

The chain has TRBV3-1 (or the pseudogene TRBV3-2) and TRBJ1-1, with TRBD1 as a possible D gene (6 bases). CDR1 is LGHDT, CDR2 YNNKEL, per germline (reference sequence). The CDR3 has 13 amino acids. V lost 3 bases to trimming and J lost 1 base, with 6 bases between them. The CDR3 DNA reads as TGTGCCAGCAGCCAGACAGGGAACACTGAAGCTTTCTTT. Translation: CASSQTGNTEAFF.

The chain links TRBV4-1 to TRBJ1-2; a weak D match, TRBD1 (6 bases). Trimming stripped 3 bases from V and 10 bases from J, with 18 bases between. The CDR3 covers 14 residues. Germline values: CDR1 MGHRA, CDR2 YSYEKL. CDR3 in amino acids: CASSQGDVAGVYTF. The CDR3 DNA is TGCGCCAGCAGCCAGGGTGACGTGGCAGGGGTCTACACCTTC.

The chain carries TRBV9 and TRBJ2-1, with 11 positions matching TRBD2. Germline CDR1 reads SGDLS; CDR2 reads YYNGEE. The ends lost 2 bases at V and 8 bases at J; junction bases unmatched: 12. The CDR3 is made up of 17 amino acids. The CDR3, as DNA: TGTGCCAGCAGCGTCGTCCCGGGACTAGCGGCGTTGTATGAGCAGTTCTTC. This encodes CASSVVPGLAALYEQFF.

The V call is TRBV9, the J call TRBJ1-4, with 9 nucleotides matching TRBD1. V shed 4 bases, J shed 6 bases, and the junction held 7 bases outside the gene matches. CDR3 length: 15 residues. Per germline, CDR1 SGDLS and CDR2 YYNGEE. CDR3 in DNA: TGTGCCAGCAGCACCCAGACAGGGGGTGATGAAAAACTGTTTTTT. Amino acids: CASSTQTGGDEKLFF.